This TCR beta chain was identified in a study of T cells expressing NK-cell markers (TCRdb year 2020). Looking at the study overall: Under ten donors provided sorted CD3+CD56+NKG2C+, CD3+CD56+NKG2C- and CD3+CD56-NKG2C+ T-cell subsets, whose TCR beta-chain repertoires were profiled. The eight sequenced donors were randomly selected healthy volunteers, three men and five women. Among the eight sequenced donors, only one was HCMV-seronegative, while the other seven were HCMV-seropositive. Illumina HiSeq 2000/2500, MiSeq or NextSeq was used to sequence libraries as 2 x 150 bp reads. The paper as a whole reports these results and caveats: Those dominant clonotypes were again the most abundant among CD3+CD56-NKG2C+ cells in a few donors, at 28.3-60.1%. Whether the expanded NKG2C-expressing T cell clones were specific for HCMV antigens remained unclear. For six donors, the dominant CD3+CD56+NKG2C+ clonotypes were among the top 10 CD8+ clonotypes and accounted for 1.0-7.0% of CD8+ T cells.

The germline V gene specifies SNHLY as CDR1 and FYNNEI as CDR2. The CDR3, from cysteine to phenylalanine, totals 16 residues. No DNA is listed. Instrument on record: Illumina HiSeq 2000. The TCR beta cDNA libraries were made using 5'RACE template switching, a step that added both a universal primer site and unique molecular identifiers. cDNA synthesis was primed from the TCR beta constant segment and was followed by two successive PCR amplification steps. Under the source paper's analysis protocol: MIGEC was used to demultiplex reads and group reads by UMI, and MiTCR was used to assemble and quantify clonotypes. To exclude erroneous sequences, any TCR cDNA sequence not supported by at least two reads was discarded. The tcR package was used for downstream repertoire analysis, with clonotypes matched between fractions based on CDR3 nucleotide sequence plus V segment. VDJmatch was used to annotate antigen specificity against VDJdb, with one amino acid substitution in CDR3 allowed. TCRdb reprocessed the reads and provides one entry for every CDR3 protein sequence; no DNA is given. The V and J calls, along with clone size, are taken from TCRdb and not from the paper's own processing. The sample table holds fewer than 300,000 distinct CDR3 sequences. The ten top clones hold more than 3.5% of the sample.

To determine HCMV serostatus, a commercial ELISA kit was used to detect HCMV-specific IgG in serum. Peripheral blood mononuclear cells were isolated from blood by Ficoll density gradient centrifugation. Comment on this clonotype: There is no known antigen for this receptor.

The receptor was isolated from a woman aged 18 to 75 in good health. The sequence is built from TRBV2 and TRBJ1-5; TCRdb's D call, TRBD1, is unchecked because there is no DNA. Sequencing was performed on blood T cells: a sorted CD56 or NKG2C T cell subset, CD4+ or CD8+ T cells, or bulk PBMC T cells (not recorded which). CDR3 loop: CASSRDRRYSNQPQHF.